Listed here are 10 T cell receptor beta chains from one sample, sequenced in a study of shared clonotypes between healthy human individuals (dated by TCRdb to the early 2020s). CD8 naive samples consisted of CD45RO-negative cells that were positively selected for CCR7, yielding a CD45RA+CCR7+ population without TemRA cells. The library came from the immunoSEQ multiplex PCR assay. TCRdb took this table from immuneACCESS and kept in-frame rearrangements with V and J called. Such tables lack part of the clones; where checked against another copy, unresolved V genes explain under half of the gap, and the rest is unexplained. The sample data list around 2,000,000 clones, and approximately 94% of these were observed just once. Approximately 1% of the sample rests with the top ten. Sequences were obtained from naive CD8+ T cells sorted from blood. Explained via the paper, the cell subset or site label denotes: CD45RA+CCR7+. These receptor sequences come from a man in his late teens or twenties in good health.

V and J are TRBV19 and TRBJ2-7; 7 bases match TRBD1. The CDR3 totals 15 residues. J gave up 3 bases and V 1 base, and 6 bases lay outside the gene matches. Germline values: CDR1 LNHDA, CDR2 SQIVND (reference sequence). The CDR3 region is CASSIATGPHYEQYF. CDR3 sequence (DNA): TGTGCCAGTAGTATAGCGACAGGGCCTCACTACGAGCAGTACTTC.

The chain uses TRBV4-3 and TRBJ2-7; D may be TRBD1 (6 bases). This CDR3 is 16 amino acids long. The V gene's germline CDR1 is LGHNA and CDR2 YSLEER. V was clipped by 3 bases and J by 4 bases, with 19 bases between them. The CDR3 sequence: CASSQARDTAFYEQYF. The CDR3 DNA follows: TGCGCCAGCAGCCAGGCCCGGGACACGGCTTTTTACGAGCAGTACTTC.

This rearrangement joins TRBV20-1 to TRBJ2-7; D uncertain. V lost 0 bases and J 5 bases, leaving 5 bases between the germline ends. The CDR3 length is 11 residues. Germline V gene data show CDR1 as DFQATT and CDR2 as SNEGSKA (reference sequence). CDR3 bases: TGCAGTGCTAGAGATTTTAACGAGCAGTACTTC. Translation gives CSARDFNEQYF.

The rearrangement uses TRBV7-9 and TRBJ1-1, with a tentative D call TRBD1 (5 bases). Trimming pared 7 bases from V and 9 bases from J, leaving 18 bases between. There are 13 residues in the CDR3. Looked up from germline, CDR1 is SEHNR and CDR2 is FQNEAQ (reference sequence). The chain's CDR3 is CASKSPGALKAFF. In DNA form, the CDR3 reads TGTGCCAGCAAATCCCCCGGGGCCTTAAAAGCTTTCTTT.

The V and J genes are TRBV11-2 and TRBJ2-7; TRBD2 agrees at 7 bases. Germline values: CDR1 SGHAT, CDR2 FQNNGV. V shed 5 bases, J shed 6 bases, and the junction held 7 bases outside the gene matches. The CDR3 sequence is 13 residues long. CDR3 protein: CASSRGGGSEQYF. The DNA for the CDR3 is TGTGCCAGCAGCCGTGGCGGGGGTTCCGAGCAGTACTTC.

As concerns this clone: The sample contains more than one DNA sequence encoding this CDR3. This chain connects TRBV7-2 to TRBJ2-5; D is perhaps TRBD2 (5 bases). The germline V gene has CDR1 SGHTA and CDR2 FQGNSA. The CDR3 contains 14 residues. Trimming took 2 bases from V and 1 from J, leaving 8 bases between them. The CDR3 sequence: CASSLLRGQETQYF. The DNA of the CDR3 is TGTGCCAGCAGCTTACTCCGGGGCCAAGAGACCCAGTACTTC. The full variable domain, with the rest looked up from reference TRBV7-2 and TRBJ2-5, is GAGVSQSPSNKVTEKGKDVELRCDPISGHTALYWYRQSLGQGLEFLIYFQGNSAPDKSGLPSDRFSAERTGGSVSTLTIQRTQQEDSAVYLCASSLLRGQETQYFGPGTRLLVL.

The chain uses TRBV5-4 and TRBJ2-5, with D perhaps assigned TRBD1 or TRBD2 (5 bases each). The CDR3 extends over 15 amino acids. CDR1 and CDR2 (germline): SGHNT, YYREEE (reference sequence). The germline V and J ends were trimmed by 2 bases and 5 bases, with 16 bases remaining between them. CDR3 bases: TGTGCCAGCAGCTTATCGGATGGGGGACGGGAGACCCAGTACTTC. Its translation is CASSLSDGGRETQYF.

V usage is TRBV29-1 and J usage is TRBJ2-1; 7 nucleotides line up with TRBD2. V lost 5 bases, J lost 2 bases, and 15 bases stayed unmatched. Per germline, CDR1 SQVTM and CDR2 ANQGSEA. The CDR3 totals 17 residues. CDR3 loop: CSVLAGRELVTYNEQFF. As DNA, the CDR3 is TGCAGCGTTCTAGCAGGGAGGGAGCTCGTCACCTACAATGAGCAGTTCTTC.

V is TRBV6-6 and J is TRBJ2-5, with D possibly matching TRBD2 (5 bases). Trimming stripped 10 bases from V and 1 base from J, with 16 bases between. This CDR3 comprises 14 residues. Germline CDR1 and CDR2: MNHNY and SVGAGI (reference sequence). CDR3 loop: CAISGVEFQETQYF. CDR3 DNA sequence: TGTGCCATTTCCGGGGTCGAATTCCAAGAGACCCAGTACTTC.

The CDR3 region has the DNA TGTGCCAGCGGACTTTACACCGGGGAGCTGTTTTTT. It codes for CASGLYTGELFF. The chain couples TRBV6-5 to TRBJ2-2, with D possibly TRBD2 on 5 matching bases. V lost 8 bases to trimming and J lost 3 bases, with 7 bases between them. Germline V gives CDR1 MNHEY, CDR2 SVGAGI. This CDR3 contains 12 residues.